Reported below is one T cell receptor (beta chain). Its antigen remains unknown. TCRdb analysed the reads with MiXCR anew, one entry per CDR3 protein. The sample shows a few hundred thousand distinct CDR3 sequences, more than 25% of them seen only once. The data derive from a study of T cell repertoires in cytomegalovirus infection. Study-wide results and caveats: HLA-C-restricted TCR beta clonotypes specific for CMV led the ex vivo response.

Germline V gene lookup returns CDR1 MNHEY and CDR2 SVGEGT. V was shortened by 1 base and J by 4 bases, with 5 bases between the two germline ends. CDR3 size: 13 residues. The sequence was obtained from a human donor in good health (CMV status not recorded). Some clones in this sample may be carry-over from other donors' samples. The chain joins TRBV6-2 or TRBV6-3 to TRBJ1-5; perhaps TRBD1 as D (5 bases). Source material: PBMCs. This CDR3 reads CASSYWGNQPQHF. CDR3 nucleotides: TGTGCCAGCAGTTACTGGGGGAATCAGCCCCAGCATTTT.